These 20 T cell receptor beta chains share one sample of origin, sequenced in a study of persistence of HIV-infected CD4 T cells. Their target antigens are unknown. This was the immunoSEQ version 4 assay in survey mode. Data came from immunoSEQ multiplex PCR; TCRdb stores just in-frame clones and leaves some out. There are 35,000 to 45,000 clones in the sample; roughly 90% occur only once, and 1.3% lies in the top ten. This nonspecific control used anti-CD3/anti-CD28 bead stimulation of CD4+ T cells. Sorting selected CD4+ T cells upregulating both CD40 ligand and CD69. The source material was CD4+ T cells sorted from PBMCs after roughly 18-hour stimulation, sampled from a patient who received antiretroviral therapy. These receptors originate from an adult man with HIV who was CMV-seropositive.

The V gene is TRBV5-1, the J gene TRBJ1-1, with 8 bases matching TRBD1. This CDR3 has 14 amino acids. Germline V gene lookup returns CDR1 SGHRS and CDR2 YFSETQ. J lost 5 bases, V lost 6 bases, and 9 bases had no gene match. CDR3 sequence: CASTPGQGGTEAFF. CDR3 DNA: TGCGCCAGCACCCCCGGACAGGGAGGTACTGAAGCTTTCTTT.

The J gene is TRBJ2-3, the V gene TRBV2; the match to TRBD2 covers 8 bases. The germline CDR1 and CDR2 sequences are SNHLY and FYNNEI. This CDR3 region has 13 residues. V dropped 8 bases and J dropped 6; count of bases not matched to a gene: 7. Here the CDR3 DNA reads TGTGCCAGCGTGCTCGGGGGGGCGGATACGCAGTATTTT. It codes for CASVLGGADTQYF.

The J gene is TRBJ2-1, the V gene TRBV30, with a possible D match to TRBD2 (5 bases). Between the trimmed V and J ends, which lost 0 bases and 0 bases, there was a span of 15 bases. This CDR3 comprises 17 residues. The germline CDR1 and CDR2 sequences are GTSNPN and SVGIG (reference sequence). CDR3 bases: TGTGCCTGGAGTGTACTTCCGGCTAGCAGCTCCTACAATGAGCAGTTCTTC. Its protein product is CAWSVLPASSSYNEQFF.

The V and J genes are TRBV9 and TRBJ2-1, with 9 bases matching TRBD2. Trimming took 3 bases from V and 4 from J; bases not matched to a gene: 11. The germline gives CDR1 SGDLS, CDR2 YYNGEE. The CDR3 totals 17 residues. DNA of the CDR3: TGTGCCAGCAGCGCGGCCCCCTCAACTAGCGGGTACAATGAGCAGTTCTTC. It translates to CASSAAPSTSGYNEQFF.

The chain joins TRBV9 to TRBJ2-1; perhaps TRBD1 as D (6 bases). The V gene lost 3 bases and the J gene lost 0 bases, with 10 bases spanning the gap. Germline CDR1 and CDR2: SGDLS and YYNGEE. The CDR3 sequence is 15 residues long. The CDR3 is CASSDRVGSYNEQFF. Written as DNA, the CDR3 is TGTGCCAGCAGCGACAGGGTGGGCTCCTACAATGAGCAGTTCTTC.

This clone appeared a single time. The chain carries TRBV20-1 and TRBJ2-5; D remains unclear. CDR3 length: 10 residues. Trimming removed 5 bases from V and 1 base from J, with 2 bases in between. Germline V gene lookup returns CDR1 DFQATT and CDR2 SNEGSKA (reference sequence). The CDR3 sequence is CSAAQETQYF. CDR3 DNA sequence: TGCAGTGCTGCCCAAGAGACCCAGTACTTC.

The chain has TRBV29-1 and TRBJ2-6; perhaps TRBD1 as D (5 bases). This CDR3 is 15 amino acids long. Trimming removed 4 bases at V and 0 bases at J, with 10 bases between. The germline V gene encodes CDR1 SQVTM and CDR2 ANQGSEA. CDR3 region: CSVGQGLSGANVLTF. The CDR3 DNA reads TGCAGCGTTGGGCAGGGCCTCTCTGGGGCCAACGTCCTGACTTTC.

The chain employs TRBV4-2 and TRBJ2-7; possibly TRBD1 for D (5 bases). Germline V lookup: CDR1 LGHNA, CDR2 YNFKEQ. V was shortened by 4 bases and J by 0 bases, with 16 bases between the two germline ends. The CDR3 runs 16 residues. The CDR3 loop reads CASSLEVSQGSYEQYF. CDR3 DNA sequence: TGTGCCAGCAGCCTAGAAGTGAGTCAGGGCTCCTACGAGCAGTACTTC.

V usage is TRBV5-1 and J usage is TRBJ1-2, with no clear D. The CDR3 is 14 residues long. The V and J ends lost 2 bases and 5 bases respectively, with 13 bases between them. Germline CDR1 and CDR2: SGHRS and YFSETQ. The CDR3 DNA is TGCGCCAGCAGCTTCGGGCCCATTACTTATGGCTACACCTTC. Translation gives CASSFGPITYGYTF.

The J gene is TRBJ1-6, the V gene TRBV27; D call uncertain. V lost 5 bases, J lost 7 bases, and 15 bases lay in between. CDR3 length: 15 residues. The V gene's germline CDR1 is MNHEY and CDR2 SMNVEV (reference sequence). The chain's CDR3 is CASSPFLRGNSPLHF. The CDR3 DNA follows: TGTGCCAGCAGTCCTTTCCTTAGAGGGAATTCACCCCTCCACTTT.

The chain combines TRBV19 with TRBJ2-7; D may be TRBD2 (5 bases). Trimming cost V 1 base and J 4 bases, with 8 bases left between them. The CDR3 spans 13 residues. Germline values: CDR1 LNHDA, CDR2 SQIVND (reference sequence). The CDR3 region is CASSIVRGYEQYF. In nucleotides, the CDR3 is TGTGCCAGTAGTATAGTACGAGGGTACGAGCAGTACTTC.

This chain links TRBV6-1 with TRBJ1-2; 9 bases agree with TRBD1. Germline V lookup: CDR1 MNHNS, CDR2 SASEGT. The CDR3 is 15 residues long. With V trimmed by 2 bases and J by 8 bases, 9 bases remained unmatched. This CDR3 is CASSESRDRVRGYTF. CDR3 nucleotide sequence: TGTGCCAGCAGTGAAAGCCGGGACAGGGTGCGGGGCTACACCTTC.

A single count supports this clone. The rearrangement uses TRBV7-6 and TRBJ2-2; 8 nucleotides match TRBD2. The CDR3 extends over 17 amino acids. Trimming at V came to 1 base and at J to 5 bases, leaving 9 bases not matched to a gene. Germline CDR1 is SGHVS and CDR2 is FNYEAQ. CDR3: CASSLGPAGESTGELFF. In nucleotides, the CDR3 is TGTGCCAGCAGCTTAGGCCCAGCGGGAGAGAGTACCGGGGAGCTGTTTTTT.

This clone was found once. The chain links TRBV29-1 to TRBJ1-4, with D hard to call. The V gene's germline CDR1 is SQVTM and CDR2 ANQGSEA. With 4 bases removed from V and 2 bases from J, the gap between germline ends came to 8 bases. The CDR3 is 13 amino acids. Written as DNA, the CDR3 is TGCAGCGTTGGTGCGGGCACTAATGAAAAACTGTTTTTT. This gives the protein CSVGAGTNEKLFF.

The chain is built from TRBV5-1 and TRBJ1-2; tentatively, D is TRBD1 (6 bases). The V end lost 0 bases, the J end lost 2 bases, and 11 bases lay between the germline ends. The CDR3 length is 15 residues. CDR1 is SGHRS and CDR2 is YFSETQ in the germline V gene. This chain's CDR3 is CASSLEGGSNYGYTF. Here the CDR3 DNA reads TGCGCCAGCAGCTTGGAAGGGGGGTCCAACTATGGCTACACCTTC.

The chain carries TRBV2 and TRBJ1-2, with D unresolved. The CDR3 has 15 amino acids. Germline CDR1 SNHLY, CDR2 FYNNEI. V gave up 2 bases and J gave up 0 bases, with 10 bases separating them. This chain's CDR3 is CASSERQAANYGYTF. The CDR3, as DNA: TGTGCCAGCAGTGAAAGGCAGGCAGCTAACTATGGCTACACCTTC.

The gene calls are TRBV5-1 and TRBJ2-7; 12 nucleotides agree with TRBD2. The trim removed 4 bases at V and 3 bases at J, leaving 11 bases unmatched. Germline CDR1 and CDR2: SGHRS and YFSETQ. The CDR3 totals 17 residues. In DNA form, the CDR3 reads TGCGCCAGCAGCCCCGGGGCTAGCGGGAGGGCCGTCTACGAGCAGTACTTC. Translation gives CASSPGASGRAVYEQYF.

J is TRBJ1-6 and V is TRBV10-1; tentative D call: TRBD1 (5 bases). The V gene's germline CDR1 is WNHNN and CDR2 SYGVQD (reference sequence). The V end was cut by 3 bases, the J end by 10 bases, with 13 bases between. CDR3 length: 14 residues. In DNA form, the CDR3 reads TGCGCCAGCAGTGATGCCCAGGGCAGATCACCCCTCCACTTT. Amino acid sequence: CASSDAQGRSPLHF.

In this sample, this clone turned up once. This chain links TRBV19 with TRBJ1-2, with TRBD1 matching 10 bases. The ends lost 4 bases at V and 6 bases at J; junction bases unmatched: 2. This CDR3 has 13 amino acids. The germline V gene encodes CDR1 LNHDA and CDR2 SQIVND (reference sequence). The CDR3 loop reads CASSTGQGDGYTF. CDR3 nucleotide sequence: TGTGCCAGTAGTACAGGACAGGGGGATGGCTACACCTTC.

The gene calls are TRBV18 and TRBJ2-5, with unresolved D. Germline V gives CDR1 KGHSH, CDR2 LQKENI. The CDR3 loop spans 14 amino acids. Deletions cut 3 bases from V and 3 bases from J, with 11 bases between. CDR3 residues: CASSPVGRKETQYF. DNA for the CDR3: TGTGCCAGCTCACCCGTGGGCAGGAAAGAGACCCAGTACTTC.